One sample yielded the 11 T cell receptor beta chains listed below, sequenced in a study of CD4 T cells in relation to SARS-CoV-2 and coronaviruses. Profiling relied on immunoSEQ multiplex PCR, and the TCRdb table lists in-frame clones only, not all of them. The sample holds about 36,000 clones, roughly 80% seen once. Antigens for these TCRs are unknown. The specimen sequenced was naive CD4+ T cells from PBMCs, cultured in vitro. Subset described: naive CD4+ T cells isolated by negative enrichment. All receptors derive from an adult with COVID-19.

This chain connects TRBV7-3 to TRBJ2-3, with D possibly TRBD1 on 5 matching bases. The CDR3 consists of 14 residues. The V gene lost 2 bases and the J gene lost 4 bases, with 10 bases spanning the gap. CDR1 SGHTA and CDR2 FQGTGA come from the germline V gene. CDR3: CASSLLGESDTQYF. The CDR3 bases are TGTGCCAGCAGCTTACTAGGGGAATCAGATACGCAGTATTTT.

The rearrangement links TRBV6-5 to TRBJ2-7, with D uncertain. Trimming took off 3 bases at V and 7 bases at J, with 13 bases between the two ends. CDR1 and CDR2 (germline): MNHEY, SVGAGI. The CDR3 is 13 residues long. The CDR3 coding sequence is TGTGCCAGCAGTTATCCACCGACGGGTGAGCAGTACTTC. It yields the protein CASSYPPTGEQYF.

The chain couples TRBV6-1 to TRBJ2-3; 7 bases fit TRBD2. The CDR3 consists of 15 residues. J was trimmed by 4 bases and V by 2 bases; bases with no gene match: 6. In germline, CDR1 is MNHNS, CDR2 SASEGT. DNA of the CDR3: TGTGCCAGCAGTGAATTGAGGGGAGGGCCAGATACGCAGTATTTT. Translation: CASSELRGGPDTQYF.

This clone was observed a few times. The rearrangement links TRBV11-2 to TRBJ2-2, with a weak D call TRBD2 (5 bases). Germline V CDR1 and CDR2: SGHAT, FQNNGV. V shed 1 base and J shed 5 bases, with 5 bases lying between them. CDR3 length: 13 residues. DNA of the CDR3: TGTGCCAGCAGCTTAGGCGGGACCGGGGAGCTGTTTTTT. Residues: CASSLGGTGELFF.

The chain carries TRBV5-1 and TRBJ2-7; 9 bases agree with TRBD1. The V and J ends lost 0 bases and 4 bases, in that order; junction bases with no gene match: 8. The CDR3 length is 16 residues. The germline CDR1 and CDR2 sequences are SGHRS and YFSETQ. The CDR3 is CASSLGPGQGSYEQYF. DNA for the CDR3: TGCGCCAGCAGCTTGGGGCCGGGACAGGGATCGTACGAGCAGTACTTC.

This clone has just a few counts. The chain carries TRBV3-1 (or the pseudogene TRBV3-2) and TRBJ2-5; 14 nucleotides line up with TRBD2. V shed 4 bases and J 5 bases; nucleotides not matched to a gene: 9. The CDR3 has 17 residues. Germline CDR1 reads LGHDT; CDR2 reads YNNKEL (reference sequence). The CDR3 region is CASSPTSGRASGETQYF. CDR3 nucleotide sequence: TGTGCCAGCAGCCCGACTAGCGGGAGGGCCTCCGGGGAGACCCAGTACTTC.

The genes are TRBV9 and TRBJ2-5; D is uncertain. Trimming took 0 bases from V and 3 from J, leaving 6 bases between them. The CDR3 is 13 residues long. Germline CDR1 is SGDLS and CDR2 is YYNGEE. This CDR3 is CASSVGREETQYF. The CDR3 DNA is TGTGCCAGCAGCGTAGGTAGGGAAGAGACCCAGTACTTC.

The J gene is TRBJ1-1, the V gene TRBV19; D possibly corresponds to TRBD1 (6 bases). Trimming cost V 6 bases and J 1 base, with 12 bases left between them. The CDR3 consists of 14 residues. The germline V gene encodes CDR1 LNHDA and CDR2 SQIVND (reference sequence). CDR3 in DNA: TGTGCCAGTAGCCGTCGGACAGAGAACACTGAAGCTTTCTTT. This translates into CASSRRTENTEAFF.

CDR3 in DNA: TGTGCCAGCAGTTGGGGGAGGTTGGAGACCCAGTACTTC. Its protein is CASSWGRLETQYF. The rearrangement joins TRBV7-9 to TRBJ2-5; tentative D call: TRBD2 (6 bases). Trimming took off 6 bases at V and 5 bases at J, with 13 bases between the two ends. The germline CDR1 and CDR2 sequences are SEHNR and FQNEAQ (reference sequence). The CDR3 extends over 13 amino acids.

The chain recombines TRBV6-6 with TRBJ2-7; D is possibly TRBD2 (5 bases). The CDR3 covers 15 residues. The germline V gene has CDR1 MNHNY and CDR2 SVGAGI (reference sequence). V shed 1 base and J shed 3 bases, with 13 bases lying between them. The CDR3 sequence is CASSYFPGNVYEQYF. CDR3 coding DNA: TGTGCCAGCAGTTACTTCCCCGGGAACGTCTACGAGCAGTACTTC.

The chain combines TRBV10-3 with TRBJ1-1; D may be TRBD1 (6 bases). V was trimmed by 10 bases and J by 3 bases, leaving 15 bases between them. This CDR3 region has 13 residues. From germline, CDR1 is ENHRY and CDR2 SYGVKD. The CDR3 DNA sequence: TGTGCCACCCGGGGGCAGAGAGACACTGAAGCTTTCTTT. As protein: CATRGQRDTEAFF.